The rows below give T cell receptor beta chains drawn from one sample of a study of blood T cell repertoires in COVID-19. TCRdb's table, derived via immunoSEQ multiplex PCR, lists solely in-frame clones and lacks some. The sample includes approximately 100,000 clones, approximately 84% seen only once; the top ten take 2.1%. Specimen: peripheral blood. These receptor sequences come from a human donor in a cohort sampled during active COVID-19. CDR3s include the opening cysteine and the closing phenylalanine or tryptophan. A D gene is named only where the DNA matches it firmly. The size field is filled for only some rows; it gives once, few, many or a size class.

CDR3 DNA,CDR3 protein,V gene,D gene,J gene,clone size
TGCGCCAGCAGCCAGACAGGGCTCTCTGGAAACACCATATATTTT,CASSQTGLSGNTIYF,TRBV4-3,TRBD1,TRBJ1-3,NA
TGTGCCAGCAGTGAGCAGGGGGCGAACACTGAAGCTTTCTTT,CASSEQGANTEAFF,TRBV2,TRBD1,TRBJ1-1,NA
TGTGCCAGCAGCTTAAGTCGGGGATACGAGCAGTACTTC,CASSLSRGYEQYF,TRBV7-3,NA,TRBJ2-7,NA
TGTGCCAGCAGCCTTAGGGGTGAGCAGTTCTTC,CASSLRGEQFF,TRBV5-4,NA,TRBJ2-1,medium-sized
TGTGCCAGTAGTGCCCGAGACAGGAACACTGAAGCTTTCTTT,CASSARDRNTEAFF,TRBV19,NA,TRBJ1-1,NA
TGCGCCAGCAGCTTGTTAGGAGGCGGAAACACCATATATTTT,CASSLLGGGNTIYF,TRBV5-1,NA,TRBJ1-3,NA
TGTGCCAGCAGACATGACAGGCTCACAGATACGCAGTATTTT,CASRHDRLTDTQYF,TRBV6-5,NA,TRBJ2-3,NA
TGTGCCAGCAGCTCGAGCTATCTCTCTGGAAACACCATATATTTT,CASSSSYLSGNTIYF,TRBV5-4,NA,TRBJ1-3,few
TGTGCCAGTAGTACCAGGGTCGGGAGCAATCAGCCCCAGCATTTT,CASSTRVGSNQPQHF,TRBV19,NA,TRBJ1-5,NA
TGTGCCAGCAGCTTGGCCCAGCGGGGCAGCACAGATACGCAGTATTTT,CASSLAQRGSTDTQYF,TRBV5-4,TRBD2,TRBJ2-3,NA
TGTGCCAGCAGCCAATCGGGAACCCCACGCGGGAACACCATATATTTT,CASSQSGTPRGNTIYF,TRBV16,NA,TRBJ1-3,NA
TGTGCCAGCAGTTACTCTCAGGAACAGCCCCAGCATTTT,CASSYSQEQPQHF,TRBV6-5,NA,TRBJ1-5,NA
TGTGCCAGCAGTTCAACTAGAGGGACAGATACGCAGTATTTT,CASSSTRGTDTQYF,TRBV2,NA,TRBJ2-3,few
TGTGCCATCAGTCAACAGCTACGCTATGGCTACACCTTC,CAISQQLRYGYTF,TRBV10-3,NA,TRBJ1-2,NA
TGCGCCAGCAGCCAAGGGGCGGGGGTAGTCGCCGGGGAGCTGTTTTTT,CASSQGAGVVAGELFF,TRBV4-3,TRBD2,TRBJ2-2,NA
TGTGCCAGCAGTTACTCCGTCGGGACACCCTATGGCTACACCTTC,CASSYSVGTPYGYTF,TRBV6-2/TRBV6-3,NA,TRBJ1-2,NA
TGTGCCAGCAGTCTCAAGGGGGGGATAGAGACCCAGTACTTC,CASSLKGGIETQYF,TRBV27,NA,TRBJ2-5,NA
TGTGCCAGTAGTAATAGGGCCGACAGGGGCACTGAAGCTTTCTTT,CASSNRADRGTEAFF,TRBV19,TRBD1,TRBJ1-1,NA
TGTGCCAGCAGTTTTGGACAGGGCTATGGCTACACCTTC,CASSFGQGYGYTF,TRBV27,TRBD1,TRBJ1-2,NA
TGTGCCAGCAGCTTTGGGCCGGGACAGTTAAACGAGCAGTACTTC,CASSFGPGQLNEQYF,TRBV5-4,TRBD1,TRBJ2-7,NA
TGTGCCAGCAGTGAAGGACTTAATCAGCCCCAGCATTTT,CASSEGLNQPQHF,TRBV2,NA,TRBJ1-5,NA
TGCGCCAGCAGCCATCGGGGGGTTAATGAAAAACTGTTTTTT,CASSHRGVNEKLFF,TRBV4-3,NA,TRBJ1-4,NA
TGTGCCAGCAGCCAAGGCGCAGGGTCGGGTACTGAAGCTTTCTTT,CASSQGAGSGTEAFF,TRBV4-2,NA,TRBJ1-1,NA